These 2 T cell receptor beta chains originate from one sample sequenced in a study of cytomegalovirus exposure and HLA in healthy donors. The PCR employed 60 Vbeta primers together with 13 Jbeta primers. TCRdb keeps only in-frame clones here, not all; method: immunoSEQ multiplex PCR. This sample yields under 200,000 clones, of which 75% to 85% are seen a single time; about 2.3% belongs to the top ten. The sequencing input was PBMCs. All receptors come from a woman aged 45-65 years in good health and CMV-seronegative.

This rearrangement joins TRBV7-6 to TRBJ2-7, with 8 bases that match TRBD1. Germline trimming cut 5 bases from V and 3 bases from J; bases unmatched to any gene: 3. The CDR3 runs to 13 residues. The V gene's germline CDR1 is SGHVS and CDR2 FNYEAQ. DNA for the CDR3: TGTGCCAGCAGCAAAACAGGGGGCTACGAGCAGTACTTC. This translates into CASSKTGGYEQYF.

This sequence joins TRBV9 and TRBJ2-7, with TRBD2 identical over 11 bases. V was clipped by 4 bases and J by 3 bases; unmatched bases: 6. The CDR3 is 15 amino acids. Germline V gives CDR1 SGDLS, CDR2 YYNGEE. The CDR3 spells CASSIGTSGNYEQYF. The CDR3 nucleotides read TGTGCCAGCAGCATCGGGACTAGCGGAAACTACGAGCAGTACTTC.